Following are 10 T cell receptor beta chains from one sample sequenced in a study of blood T cell repertoires in COVID-19. The protocol was immunoSEQ multiplex PCR, while the TCRdb copy is restricted to in-frame clones and leaves out a portion. The data show some 140,000 clones, around 83% seen once. The sequenced material came from peripheral blood. Receptor source: a woman aged 60-75 years with COVID-19, enrolled during active disease.

The CDR3 nucleotides read TGTGCCAGCAGTTCCTCGGGGGGTGGTGGCCAGTACTTC. This encodes CASSSSGGGGQYF. The V call is TRBV27, the J call TRBJ2-5; the match to TRBD2 covers 7 bases. V lost 4 bases and J lost 10; bases outside the gene matches: 9. CDR3 length: 13 residues. Germline V CDR1 and CDR2: MNHEY, SMNVEV (reference sequence).

The genes are TRBV7-2 and TRBJ2-1; D is unresolved. Germline V CDR1 and CDR2: SGHTA, FQGNSA. The CDR3 extends over 15 amino acids. Deletions cut 5 bases from V and 2 bases from J, with 13 bases between. The CDR3 DNA reads TGTGCCAGCAGCCCTACCTTGGGCACCTACAATGAGCAGTTCTTC. The encoded protein is CASSPTLGTYNEQFF.

This chain joins TRBV19 and TRBJ2-3; D possibly corresponds to TRBD2 (6 bases). The V end lost 7 bases, the J end lost 0 bases, and 14 bases lay between the germline ends. Germline assignment: CDR1 LNHDA and CDR2 SQIVND (reference sequence). The CDR3 sequence is 15 residues long. CDR3 nucleotides: TGTGCCAGTATCCCCCCCCGGGGGAGCACAGATACGCAGTATTTT. It yields the protein CASIPPRGSTDTQYF.

Here the CDR3 reads CASSIEGGTEAFF. CDR3 bases: TGTGCCAGTAGTATAGAAGGGGGCACTGAAGCTTTCTTT. The gene calls are TRBV19 and TRBJ1-1; D perhaps matches TRBD1 (6 bases). This CDR3 has 13 amino acids. V was clipped by 0 bases and J by 4 bases, with 6 bases between them. The germline gives CDR1 LNHDA, CDR2 SQIVND (reference sequence). Full variable domain (remainder filled in from reference TRBV19 and TRBJ1-1): DGGITQSPKYLFRKEGQNVTLSCEQNLNHDAMYWYRQDPGQGLRLIYYSQIVNDFQKGDIAEGYSVSREKKESFPLTVTSAQKNPTAFYLCASSIEGGTEAFFGQGTRLTVV.

V and J are TRBV4-1 and TRBJ1-5; D gene unclear. Trimming took off 0 bases at V and 0 bases at J, with 12 bases between the two ends. The CDR3 runs 17 residues. Germline-derived CDR1 and CDR2 are MGHRA and YSYEKL. CDR3 DNA sequence: TGCGCCAGCAGCCAAGATGCCGGTCCCTATAGCAATCAGCCCCAGCATTTT. Encoded protein: CASSQDAGPYSNQPQHF.

The chain joins TRBV6-2 or TRBV6-3 to TRBJ2-2; the match to TRBD2 covers 9 bases. This CDR3 spans 17 amino acids. Per germline, CDR1 MNHEY and CDR2 SVGEGT. The V and J ends lost 5 bases and 3 bases, in that order; junction bases with no gene match: 10. CDR3 DNA: TGTGCCAGCAGTCCCAGGAGATTAGCGGGAGACACCGGGGAGCTGTTTTTT. This sequence encodes CASSPRRLAGDTGELFF.

This chain uses TRBV27 with TRBJ1-5; possible D gene TRBD1, 5 bases. V lost 3 bases and J 7 bases, leaving 10 bases between the germline ends. The germline gives CDR1 MNHEY, CDR2 SMNVEV (reference sequence). The CDR3 length is 13 residues. CDR3 sequence: CASSLTDQQPQHF. The CDR3 DNA reads as TGTGCCAGCAGTTTGACAGATCAGCAGCCCCAGCATTTT.

The chain carries TRBV5-1 and TRBJ1-2; D is unresolved. The CDR3 length is 12 residues. Deletions cut 4 bases from V and 13 bases from J, with 17 bases between. Germline V gene sequence: CDR1 SGHRS, CDR2 YFSETQ. CDR3 nucleotide sequence: TGCGCCAGCAGCATAGACACCAGCTTCGGCACCTTC. Amino acid sequence: CASSIDTSFGTF.

The rearrangement links TRBV12-5 to TRBJ1-2; TRBD1 might be the D (6 bases). There are 14 residues in the CDR3. V was shortened by 6 bases and J by 2 bases, with 13 bases between the two germline ends. CDR1 is LGHNT, CDR2 FRNRAP, per germline. The chain's CDR3 is CASGRGDINYGYTF. CDR3 in DNA: TGTGCTAGTGGCCGAGGGGACATAAACTATGGCTACACCTTC.

This chain links TRBV11-2 with TRBJ1-4, with 7 bases fitting TRBD1. The CDR3 loop spans 15 amino acids. V shed 4 bases and J 2 bases; nucleotides not matched to a gene: 4. The germline V gene has CDR1 SGHAT and CDR2 FQNNGV. The CDR3 sequence: CASSSLTGTNEKLFF. DNA of the CDR3: TGTGCCAGCAGCTCACTGACAGGGACTAATGAAAAACTGTTTTTT.